This T cell receptor gamma chain derives from a study of gammadelta T cells in human blood. Overall study results and limits: Microbial exposure appeared to drive polyclonal γδ T cell expansion after birth.

This clone ranks as large. Antigen: not known. TCRdb reran clone calling via CATT on the RT-PCR reads. The sample has 180 or so gamma-chain clones; about 6% are singletons. The CDR3 contains 14 residues. Trimming removed 0 bases from V and 5 bases from J; junction bases left unmatched: 3. The V gene's germline CDR1 is EGSTGY and CDR2 YDSYTSSV. This receptor was identified in a human donor. The specimen was non-Vgamma9Vdelta2 gamma-delta T cells from infant blood. The chain uses TRGV4 and TRGJP1. The CDR3: CATWDGPTGWFKIF. The CDR3 DNA follows: TGTGCCACCTGGGATGGGCCAACTGGTTGGTTCAAGATATTT.